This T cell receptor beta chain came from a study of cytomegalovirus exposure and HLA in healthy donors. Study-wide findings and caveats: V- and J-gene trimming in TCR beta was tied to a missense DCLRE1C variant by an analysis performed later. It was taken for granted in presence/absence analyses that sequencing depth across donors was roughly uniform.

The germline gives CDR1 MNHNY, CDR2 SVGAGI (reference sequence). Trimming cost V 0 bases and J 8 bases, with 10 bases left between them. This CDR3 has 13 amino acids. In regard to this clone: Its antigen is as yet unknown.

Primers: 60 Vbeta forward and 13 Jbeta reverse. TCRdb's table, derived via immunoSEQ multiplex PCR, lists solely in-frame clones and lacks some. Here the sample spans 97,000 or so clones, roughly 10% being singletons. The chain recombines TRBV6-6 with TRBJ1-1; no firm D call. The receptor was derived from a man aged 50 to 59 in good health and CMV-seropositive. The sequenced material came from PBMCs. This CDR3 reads CASSYSQGGEAFF. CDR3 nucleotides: TGTGCCAGCAGTTACTCCCAAGGCGGGGAAGCTTTCTTT.